The TCR beta chain under discussion was sequenced for a study of T cells expressing NK-cell markers. TCRdb re-called the 5' RACE reads and gives one entry per CDR3 protein, without DNA. This sample's table has a few hundred thousand distinct CDR3 sequences. CDR1 is SGDLS and CDR2 is YYNGEE in the germline V gene. The CDR3 extends over 14 amino acids. V usage is TRBV9 and J usage is TRBJ2-1; TCRdb indicates TRBD1, and absent DNA this call remains unverified. Sequenced input: blood T cells: a sorted CD56 or NKG2C T cell subset, CD4+ or CD8+ T cells, or bulk PBMC T cells (not recorded which). The TCR sequence derives from a man aged 18 to 69 in good health. CDR3 sequence reads: CASGSGTGRVEQFF.